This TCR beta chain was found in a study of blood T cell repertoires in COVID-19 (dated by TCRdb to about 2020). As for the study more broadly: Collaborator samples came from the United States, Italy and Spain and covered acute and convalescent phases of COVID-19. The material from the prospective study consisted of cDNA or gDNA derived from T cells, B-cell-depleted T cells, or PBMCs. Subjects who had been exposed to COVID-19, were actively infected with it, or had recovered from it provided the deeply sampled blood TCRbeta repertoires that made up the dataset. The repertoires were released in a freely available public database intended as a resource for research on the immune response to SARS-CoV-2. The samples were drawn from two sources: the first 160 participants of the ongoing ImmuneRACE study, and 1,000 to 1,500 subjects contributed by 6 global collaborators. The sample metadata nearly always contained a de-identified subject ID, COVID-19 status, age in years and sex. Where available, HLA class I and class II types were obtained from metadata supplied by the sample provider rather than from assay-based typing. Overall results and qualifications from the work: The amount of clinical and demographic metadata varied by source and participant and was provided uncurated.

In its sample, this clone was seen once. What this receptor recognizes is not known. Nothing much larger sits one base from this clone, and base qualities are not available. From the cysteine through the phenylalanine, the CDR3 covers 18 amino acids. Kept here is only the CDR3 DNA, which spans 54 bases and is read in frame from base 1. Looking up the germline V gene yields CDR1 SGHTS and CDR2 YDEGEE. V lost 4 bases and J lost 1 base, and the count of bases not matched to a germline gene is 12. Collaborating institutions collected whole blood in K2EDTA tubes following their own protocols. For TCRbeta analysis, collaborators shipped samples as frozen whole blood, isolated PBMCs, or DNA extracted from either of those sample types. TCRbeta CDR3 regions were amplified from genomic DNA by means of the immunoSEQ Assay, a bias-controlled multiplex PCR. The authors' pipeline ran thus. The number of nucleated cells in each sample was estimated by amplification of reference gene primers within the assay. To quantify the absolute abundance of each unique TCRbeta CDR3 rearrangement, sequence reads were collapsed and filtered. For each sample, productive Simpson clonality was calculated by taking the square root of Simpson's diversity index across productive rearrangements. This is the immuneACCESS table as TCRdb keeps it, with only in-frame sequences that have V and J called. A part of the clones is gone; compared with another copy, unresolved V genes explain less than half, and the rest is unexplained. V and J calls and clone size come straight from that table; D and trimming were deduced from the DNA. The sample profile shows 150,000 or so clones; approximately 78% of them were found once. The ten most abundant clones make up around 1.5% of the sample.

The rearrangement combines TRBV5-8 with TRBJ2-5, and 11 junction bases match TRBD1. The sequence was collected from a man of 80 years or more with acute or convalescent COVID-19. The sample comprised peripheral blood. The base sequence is TGTGCCAGCAGCCCGGGACAGGGGGGACAACGTATCCAAGAGACCCAGTACTTC. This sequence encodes CASSPGQGGQRIQETQYF. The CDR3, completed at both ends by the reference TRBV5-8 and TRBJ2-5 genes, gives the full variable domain EAGVTQSPTHLIKTRGQQATLRCSPISGHTSVYWYQQALGLGLQFLLWYDEGEERNRGNFPPRFSGRQFPNYSSELNVNALELEDSALYLCASSPGQGGQRIQETQYFGPGTRLLVL.